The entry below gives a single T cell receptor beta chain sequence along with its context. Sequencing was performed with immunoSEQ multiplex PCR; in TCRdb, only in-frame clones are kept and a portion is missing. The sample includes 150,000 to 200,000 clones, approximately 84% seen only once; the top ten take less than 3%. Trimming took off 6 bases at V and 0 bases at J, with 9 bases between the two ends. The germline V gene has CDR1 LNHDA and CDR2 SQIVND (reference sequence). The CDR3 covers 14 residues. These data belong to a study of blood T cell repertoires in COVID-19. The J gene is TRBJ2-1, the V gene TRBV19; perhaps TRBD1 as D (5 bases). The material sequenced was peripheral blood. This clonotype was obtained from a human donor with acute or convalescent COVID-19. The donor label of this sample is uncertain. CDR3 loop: CASRRQSSYNEQFF. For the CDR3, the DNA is TGTGCCAGTAGACGACAGAGCTCCTACAATGAGCAGTTCTTC.